This TCR beta chain derives from a study of blood T cell repertoires in COVID-19. Overall study context: Material from acute and convalescent COVID-19 was sourced from the United States, Italy and Spain. PBMCs, B-cell-depleted T cells, or T cells provided the cDNA or gDNA that made up the material.

This clone occurred once. V was cut by 7 bases and J by 3 bases, with 12 bases left in between. The V gene's germline CDR1 is LGHNT and CDR2 FRNRAP. The CDR3 is 14 amino acids. Categorization into cohorts depended on clinical history that participants reported. Original processing notes: Amplifying reference gene primers gave estimates of nucleated cell counts. This table comes from immunoSEQ multiplex PCR, and its TCRdb copy is limited to in-frame clones, with some not included. That table gives V, J and clone size, and the DNA gave D and trimming. The table includes under 250,000 clones, 80% to 90% detected once.

The receptor comes from a woman between 18 and 30 years old in a cohort exposed to, infected with or recovered from COVID-19 (not recorded which). The sequenced sample was PBMCs or T cells enriched from blood (not recorded which). The gene calls are TRBV12-5 and TRBJ1-4; no clear D gene. Here the CDR3 DNA reads TGTGCTAGTGCCCGAGAGGTTCCTAATGAAAAACTGTTTTTT. Protein sequence: CASAREVPNEKLFF.